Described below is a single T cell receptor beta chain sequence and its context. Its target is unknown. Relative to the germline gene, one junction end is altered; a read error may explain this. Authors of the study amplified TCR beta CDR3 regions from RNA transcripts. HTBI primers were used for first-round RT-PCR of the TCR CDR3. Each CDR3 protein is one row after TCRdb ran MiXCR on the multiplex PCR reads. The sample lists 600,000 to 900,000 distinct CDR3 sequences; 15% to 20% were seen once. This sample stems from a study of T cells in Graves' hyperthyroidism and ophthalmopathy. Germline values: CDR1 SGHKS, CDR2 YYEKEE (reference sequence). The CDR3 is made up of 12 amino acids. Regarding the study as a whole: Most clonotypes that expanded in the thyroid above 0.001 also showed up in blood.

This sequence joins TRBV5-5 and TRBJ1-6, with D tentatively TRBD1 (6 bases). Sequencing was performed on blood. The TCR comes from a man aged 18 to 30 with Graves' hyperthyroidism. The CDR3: CASSLRGQSLHF. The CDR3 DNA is TGCGCCAGCAGCTTGAGAGGACAGTCCCTCCACTTT.